This T cell receptor (beta chain) was recorded in a study of cytomegalovirus exposure and HLA in healthy donors. Germline V gene sequence: CDR1 SGHAT, CDR2 FQDESV (reference sequence). The CDR3 extends over 15 amino acids. With V trimmed by 5 bases and J by 3 bases, 7 bases remained unmatched. Study-level points and caveats: Sequencing likely produced, as an artifact, a cluster of highly shared sequence variants. Several of the most significant clusters appeared, in a later analysis, to be linked to common viral pathogens. A few CMV-associated chains proved CMV antigen-specific in vitro. A later analysis linked a missense DCLRE1C variant to TCR beta V- and J-gene trimming.

The PCR ran on 60 Vbeta and 13 Jbeta primers. TCRdb's copy holds only in-frame clones and misses some; the assay was immunoSEQ multiplex PCR. The sample gives 150,000 to 200,000 clones, more than 75% of which show up once; roughly 0.24% is in the top ten. A remark on this clone: The antigen is not known.

The chain joins TRBV11-1 to TRBJ2-1, with 7 positions matching TRBD2. The source material was PBMCs. The receptor's source is a girl under three years old in good health and CMV-seronegative. The CDR3 loop is CASSLPGLIYNEQFF. CDR3 DNA sequence: TGTGCCAGCAGCCTTCCGGGACTAATCTACAATGAGCAGTTCTTC.